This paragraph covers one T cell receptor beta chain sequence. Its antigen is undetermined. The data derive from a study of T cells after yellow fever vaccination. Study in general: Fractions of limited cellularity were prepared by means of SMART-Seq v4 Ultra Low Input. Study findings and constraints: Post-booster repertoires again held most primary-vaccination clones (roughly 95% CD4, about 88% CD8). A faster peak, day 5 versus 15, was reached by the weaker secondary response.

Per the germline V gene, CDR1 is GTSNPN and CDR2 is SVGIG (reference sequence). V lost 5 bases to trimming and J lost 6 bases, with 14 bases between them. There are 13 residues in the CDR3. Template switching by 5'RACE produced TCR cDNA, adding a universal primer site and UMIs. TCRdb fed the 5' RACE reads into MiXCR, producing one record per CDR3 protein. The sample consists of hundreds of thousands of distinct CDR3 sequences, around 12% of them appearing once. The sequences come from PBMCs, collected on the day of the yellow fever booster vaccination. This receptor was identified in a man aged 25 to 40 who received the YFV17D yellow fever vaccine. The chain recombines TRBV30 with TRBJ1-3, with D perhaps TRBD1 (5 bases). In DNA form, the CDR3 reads TGTGCCTGGTGGCAAGCGGGGGAAAACACCATATATTTT. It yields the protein CAWWQAGENTIYF.